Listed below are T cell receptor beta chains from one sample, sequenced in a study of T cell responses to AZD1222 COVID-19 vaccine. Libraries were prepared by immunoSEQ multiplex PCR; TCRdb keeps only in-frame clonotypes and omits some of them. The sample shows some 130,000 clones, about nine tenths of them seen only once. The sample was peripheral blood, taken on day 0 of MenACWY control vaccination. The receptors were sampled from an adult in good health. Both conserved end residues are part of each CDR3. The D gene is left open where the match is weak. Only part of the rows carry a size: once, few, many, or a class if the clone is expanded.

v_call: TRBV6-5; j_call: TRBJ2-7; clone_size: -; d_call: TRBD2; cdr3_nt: TGTGCCAGCAGTAGAAGCGGGAGGGCCTCCTACGAGCAGTACTTC; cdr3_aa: CASSRSGRASYEQYF
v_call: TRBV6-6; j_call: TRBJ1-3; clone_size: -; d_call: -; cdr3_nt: TGTGCCAGCAGCCAGGGTACTGGAAACACCATATATTTT; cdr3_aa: CASSQGTGNTIYF
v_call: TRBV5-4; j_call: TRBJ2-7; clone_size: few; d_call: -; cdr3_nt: TGTGCCAGCAGCGTCGGACGGATCCCCTACGAGCAGTACTTC; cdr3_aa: CASSVGRIPYEQYF
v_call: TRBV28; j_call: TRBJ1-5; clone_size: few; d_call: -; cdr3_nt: TGTGCCAGCAGTCTACAGGGTCTCCCAAGAAAGCCCCAGCATTTT; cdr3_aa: CASSLQGLPRKPQHF
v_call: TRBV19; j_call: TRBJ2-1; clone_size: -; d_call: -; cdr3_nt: TGTGCCAGTAACCCCATTGGGCATGGATCCTACAATGAGCAGTTCTTC; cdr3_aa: CASNPIGHGSYNEQFF
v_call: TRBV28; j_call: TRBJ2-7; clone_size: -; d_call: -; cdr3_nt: TGTGCCAGCAGTTTCCAGGACTCCTACGAGCAGTACTTC; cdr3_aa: CASSFQDSYEQYF
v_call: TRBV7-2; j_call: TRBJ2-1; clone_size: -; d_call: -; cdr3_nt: TGTGCCAGCAGCCCCGCAGGAAGTGGATCGGCCGGCGATGAGCAGTTCTTC; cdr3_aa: CASSPAGSGSAGDEQFF
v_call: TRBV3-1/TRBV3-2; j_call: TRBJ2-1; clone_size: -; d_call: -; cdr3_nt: TGTGCCAGCAACACACCTCCAGCCATTGAGCAGTTCTTC; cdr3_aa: CASNTPPAIEQFF
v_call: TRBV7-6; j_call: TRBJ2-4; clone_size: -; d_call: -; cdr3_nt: TGTGCCAGCAGCCTCGGCCCTCTGAGGGGAAAAAACATTCAGTACTTC; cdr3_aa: CASSLGPLRGKNIQYF
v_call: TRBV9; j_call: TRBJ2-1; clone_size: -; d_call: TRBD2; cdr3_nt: TGTGCCAGCAGCGACAGCGGGAGGGCCCGGGAGCAGTTCTTC; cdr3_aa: CASSDSGRAREQFF
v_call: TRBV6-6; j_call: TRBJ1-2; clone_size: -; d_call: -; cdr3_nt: TGTGCCAGCAGTTACTCACTGGATGGCTACACCTTC; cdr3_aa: CASSYSLDGYTF
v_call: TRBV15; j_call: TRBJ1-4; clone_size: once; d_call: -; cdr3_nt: TGTGCCACCAGCAAAAACCAGGGGACTAATGAAAAACTGTTTTTT; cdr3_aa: CATSKNQGTNEKLFF
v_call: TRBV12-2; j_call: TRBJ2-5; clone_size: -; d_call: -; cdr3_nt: TGTGCAAGTCGCCATCCACTAGCAGATCAAGAGACCCAGTACTTC; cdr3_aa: CASRHPLADQETQYF
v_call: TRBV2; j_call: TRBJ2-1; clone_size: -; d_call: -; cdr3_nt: TGTGCCATCCGGCGGGACTACAATGAGCAGTTCTTC; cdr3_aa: CAIRRDYNEQFF
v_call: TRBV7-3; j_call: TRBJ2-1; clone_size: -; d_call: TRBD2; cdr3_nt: TGTGCCAGCAGCTTATCCCCGTCTAGCGGGAGACGTGAGCAGTTCTTC; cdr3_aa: CASSLSPSSGRREQFF
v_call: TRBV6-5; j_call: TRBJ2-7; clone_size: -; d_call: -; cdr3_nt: TGTGCCAGCAAGGCAGGCCCTACCTACGAGCAGTACTTC; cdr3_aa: CASKAGPTYEQYF
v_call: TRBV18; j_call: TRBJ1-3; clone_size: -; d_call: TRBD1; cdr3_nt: TGTGCCAGCTCACTGGACAGGACCTCTGGAAACACCATATATTTT; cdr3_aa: CASSLDRTSGNTIYF
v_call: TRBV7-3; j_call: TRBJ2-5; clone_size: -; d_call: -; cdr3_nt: TGTGCCAGCAGCTTAGCCCCCCGAGAGACCCAGTACTTC; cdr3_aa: CASSLAPRETQYF
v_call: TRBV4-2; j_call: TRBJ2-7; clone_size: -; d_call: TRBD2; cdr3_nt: TGTGCCAGCAGCCAAGAGGGACTAGCGGGAACCTACGAGCAGTACTTC; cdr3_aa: CASSQEGLAGTYEQYF
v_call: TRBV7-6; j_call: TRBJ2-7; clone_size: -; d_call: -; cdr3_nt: TGTGCCAGCAGCTTAGCGAGCAGGGGACGATACTCGGCCGAGCAGTACTTC; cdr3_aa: CASSLASRGRYSAEQYF
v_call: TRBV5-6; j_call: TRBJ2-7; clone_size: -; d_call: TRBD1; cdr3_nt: TGTGCCAGCAGCCAGGGACAGGGGCTGGGTGAGCAGTACTTC; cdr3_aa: CASSQGQGLGEQYF
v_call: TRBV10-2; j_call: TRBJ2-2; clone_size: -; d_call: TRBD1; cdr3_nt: TGCGCCAGCTGGACAGGGGCGAACACCGGGGAGCTGTTTTTT; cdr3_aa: CASWTGANTGELFF
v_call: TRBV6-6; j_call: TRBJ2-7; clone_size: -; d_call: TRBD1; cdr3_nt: TGTGCCAGCAGCGAAGGGGGGACAGGTCTCCACGAGCAGTACTTC; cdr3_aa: CASSEGGTGLHEQYF
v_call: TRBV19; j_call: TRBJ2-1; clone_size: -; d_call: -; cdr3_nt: TGTGCCAGTAGTATCGTAAGTGAGGGTGAGCAGTTCTTC; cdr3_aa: CASSIVSEGEQFF
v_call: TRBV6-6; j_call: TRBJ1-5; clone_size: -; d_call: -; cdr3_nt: TGTGCCAGCAGTTACTGGGAAAACAATCAGCCCCAGCATTTT; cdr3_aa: CASSYWENNQPQHF
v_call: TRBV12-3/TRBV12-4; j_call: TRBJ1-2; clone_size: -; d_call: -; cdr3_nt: TGTGCCAGCAGCCCAATGCCCAGGGGCTACACCTTC; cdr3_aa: CASSPMPRGYTF
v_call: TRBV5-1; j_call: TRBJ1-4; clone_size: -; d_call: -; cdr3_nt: TGCGCCAGCAGCTTACGGCCGTCAACAGGGAATGAAAAACTGTTTTTT; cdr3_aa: CASSLRPSTGNEKLFF
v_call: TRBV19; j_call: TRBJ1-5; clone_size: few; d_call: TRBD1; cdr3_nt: TGTGCCAGTAGTCCTACCTGGGGACAGGGTGACCCGTATCGCAATCAGCCCCAGCATTTT; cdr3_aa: CASSPTWGQGDPYRNQPQHF
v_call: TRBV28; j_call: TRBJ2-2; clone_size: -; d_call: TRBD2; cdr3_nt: TGTGCCAGCAGCGGACTAGCGGGAGCGCGGACCGGGGAGCTGTTTTTT; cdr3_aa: CASSGLAGARTGELFF